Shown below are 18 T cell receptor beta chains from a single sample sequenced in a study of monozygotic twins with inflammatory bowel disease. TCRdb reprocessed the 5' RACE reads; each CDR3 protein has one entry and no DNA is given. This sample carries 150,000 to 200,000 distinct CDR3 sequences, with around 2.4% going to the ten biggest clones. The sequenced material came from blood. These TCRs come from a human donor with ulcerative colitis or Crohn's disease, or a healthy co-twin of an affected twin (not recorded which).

CDR3: CAIRLPLAGRLDTQYF. This sequence joins TRBV10-3 and TRBJ2-3; no DNA is available, so the TRBD2 call from TCRdb remains unchecked. The CDR3 has 16 amino acids. Germline-derived CDR1 and CDR2 are ENHRY and SYGVKD.

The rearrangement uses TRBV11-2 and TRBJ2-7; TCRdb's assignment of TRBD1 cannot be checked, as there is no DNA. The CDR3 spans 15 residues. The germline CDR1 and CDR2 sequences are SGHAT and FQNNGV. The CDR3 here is CASSQGPTSSYEQYF.

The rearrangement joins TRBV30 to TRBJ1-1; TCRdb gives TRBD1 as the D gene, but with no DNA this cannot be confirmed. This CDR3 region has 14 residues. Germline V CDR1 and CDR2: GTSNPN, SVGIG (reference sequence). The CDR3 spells CAWSVVGVNTEAFF.

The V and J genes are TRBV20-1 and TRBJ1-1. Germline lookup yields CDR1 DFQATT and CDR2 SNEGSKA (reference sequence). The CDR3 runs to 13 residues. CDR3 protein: CSAPGEENTEAFF.

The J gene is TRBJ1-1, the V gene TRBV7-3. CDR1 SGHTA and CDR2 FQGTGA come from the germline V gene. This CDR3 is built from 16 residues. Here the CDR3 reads CASSLGGPIMNTEAFF.

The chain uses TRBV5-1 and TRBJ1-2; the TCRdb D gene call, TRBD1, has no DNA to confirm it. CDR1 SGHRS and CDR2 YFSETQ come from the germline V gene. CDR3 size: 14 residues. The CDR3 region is CASSFGTSNYGYTF.

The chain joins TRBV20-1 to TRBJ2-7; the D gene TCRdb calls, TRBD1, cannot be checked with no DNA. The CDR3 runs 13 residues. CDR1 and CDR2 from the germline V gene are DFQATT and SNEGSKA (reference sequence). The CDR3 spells CSIETGLFYEQYF.

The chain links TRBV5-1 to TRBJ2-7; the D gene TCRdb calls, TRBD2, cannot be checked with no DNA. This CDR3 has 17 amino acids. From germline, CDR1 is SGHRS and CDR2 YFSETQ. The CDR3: CASSFRSPREVSYEQYF.

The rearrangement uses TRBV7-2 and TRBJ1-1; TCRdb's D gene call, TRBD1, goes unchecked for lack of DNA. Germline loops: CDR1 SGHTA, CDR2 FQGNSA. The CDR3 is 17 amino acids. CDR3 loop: CASSLGGATALAHEAFF.

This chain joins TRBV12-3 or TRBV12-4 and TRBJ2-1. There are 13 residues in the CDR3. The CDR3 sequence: CASSIGNYNEQFF.

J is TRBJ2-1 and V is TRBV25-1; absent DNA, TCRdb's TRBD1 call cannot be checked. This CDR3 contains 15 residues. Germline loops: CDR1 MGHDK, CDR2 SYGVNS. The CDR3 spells CASSEYTGGYNEQFF.

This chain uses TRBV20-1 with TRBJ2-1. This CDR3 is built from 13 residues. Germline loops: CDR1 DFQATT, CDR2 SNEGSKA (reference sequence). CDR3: CSARGRVNNEQFF.

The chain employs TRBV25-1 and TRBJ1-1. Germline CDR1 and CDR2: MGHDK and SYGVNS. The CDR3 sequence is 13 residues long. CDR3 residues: CASLNRLSTEAFF.

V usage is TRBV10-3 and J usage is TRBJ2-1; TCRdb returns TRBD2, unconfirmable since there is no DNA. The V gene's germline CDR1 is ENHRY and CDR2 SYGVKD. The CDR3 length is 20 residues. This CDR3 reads CAISGGTSGRGKGSYNEQFF.

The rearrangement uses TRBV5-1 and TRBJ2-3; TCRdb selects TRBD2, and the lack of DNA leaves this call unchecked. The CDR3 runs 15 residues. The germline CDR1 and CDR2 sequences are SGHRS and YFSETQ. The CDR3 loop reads CASSSSGASTDTQYF.

This CDR3 is CASSSVGANYEQYF. V and J are TRBV5-6 and TRBJ2-7. The germline CDR1 and CDR2 sequences are SGHDT and YYEEEE. This CDR3 contains 14 residues.

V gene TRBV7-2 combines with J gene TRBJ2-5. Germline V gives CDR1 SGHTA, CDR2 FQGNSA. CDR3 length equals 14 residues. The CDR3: CASSLDGLKKTQYF.

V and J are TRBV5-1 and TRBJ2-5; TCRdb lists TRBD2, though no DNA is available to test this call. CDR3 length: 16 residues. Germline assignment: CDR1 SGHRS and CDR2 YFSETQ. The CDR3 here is CASSTGLAGALETQYF.